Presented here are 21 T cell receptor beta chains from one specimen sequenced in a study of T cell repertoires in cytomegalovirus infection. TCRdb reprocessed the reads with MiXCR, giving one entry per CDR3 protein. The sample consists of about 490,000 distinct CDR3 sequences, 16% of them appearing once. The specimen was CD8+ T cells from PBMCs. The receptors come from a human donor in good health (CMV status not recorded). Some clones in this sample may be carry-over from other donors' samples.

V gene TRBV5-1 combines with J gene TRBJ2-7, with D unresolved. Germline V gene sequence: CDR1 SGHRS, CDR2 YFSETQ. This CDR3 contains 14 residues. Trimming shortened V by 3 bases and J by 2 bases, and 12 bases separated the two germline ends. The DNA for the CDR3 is TGCGCCAGCAGCTCAGAGACGGATGCCTACGAGCAGTACTTC. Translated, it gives CASSSETDAYEQYF.

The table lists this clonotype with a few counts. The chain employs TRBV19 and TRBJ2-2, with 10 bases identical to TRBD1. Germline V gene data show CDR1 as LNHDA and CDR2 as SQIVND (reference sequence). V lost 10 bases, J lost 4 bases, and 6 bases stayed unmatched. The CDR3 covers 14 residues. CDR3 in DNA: TGTGCCACCTCGACAGGGGGCATCACCGGGGAGCTGTTTTTT. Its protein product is CATSTGGITGELFF. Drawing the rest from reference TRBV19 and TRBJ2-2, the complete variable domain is DGGITQSPKYLFRKEGQNVTLSCEQNLNHDAMYWYRQDPGQGLRLIYYSQIVNDFQKGDIAEGYSVSREKKESFPLTVTSAQKNPTAFYLCATSTGGITGELFFGEGSRLTVL.

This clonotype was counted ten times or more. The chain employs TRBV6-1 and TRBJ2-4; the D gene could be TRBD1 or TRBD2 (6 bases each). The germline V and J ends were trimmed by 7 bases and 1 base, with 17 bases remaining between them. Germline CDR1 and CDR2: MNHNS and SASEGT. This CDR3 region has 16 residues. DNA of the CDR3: TGTGCCAGCACCGAGACTTGGGGGGCTGCCAAAAACATTCAGTACTTC. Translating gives CASTETWGAAKNIQYF.

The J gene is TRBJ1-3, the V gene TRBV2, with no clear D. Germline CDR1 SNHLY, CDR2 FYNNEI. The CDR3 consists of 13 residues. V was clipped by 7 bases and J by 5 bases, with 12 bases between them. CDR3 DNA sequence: TGTGCCAGCACTCGGCGGGAGAGAAACACCATATATTTT. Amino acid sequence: CASTRRERNTIYF.

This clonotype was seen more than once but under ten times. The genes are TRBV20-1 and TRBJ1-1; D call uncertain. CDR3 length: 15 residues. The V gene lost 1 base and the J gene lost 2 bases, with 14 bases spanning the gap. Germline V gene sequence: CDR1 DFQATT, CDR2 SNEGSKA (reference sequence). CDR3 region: CSARAESVSNTEAFF. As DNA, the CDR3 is TGCAGTGCTAGAGCTGAATCGGTATCTAACACTGAAGCTTTCTTT.

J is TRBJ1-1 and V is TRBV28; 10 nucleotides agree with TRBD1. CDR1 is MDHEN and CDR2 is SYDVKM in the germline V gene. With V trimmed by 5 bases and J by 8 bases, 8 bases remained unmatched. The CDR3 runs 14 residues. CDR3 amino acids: CASSLPGTGVEAFF. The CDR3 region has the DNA TGTGCCAGCAGTCTCCCCGGGACAGGGGTCGAAGCTTTCTTT.

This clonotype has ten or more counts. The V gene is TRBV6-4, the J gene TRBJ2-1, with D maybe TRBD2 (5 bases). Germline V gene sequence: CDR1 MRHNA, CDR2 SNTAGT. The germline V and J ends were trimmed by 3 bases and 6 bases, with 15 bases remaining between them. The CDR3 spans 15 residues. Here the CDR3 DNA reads TGTGCCAGCAGTGAGGTCAGCGGTTTCGGCAATGAGCAGTTCTTC. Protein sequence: CASSEVSGFGNEQFF.

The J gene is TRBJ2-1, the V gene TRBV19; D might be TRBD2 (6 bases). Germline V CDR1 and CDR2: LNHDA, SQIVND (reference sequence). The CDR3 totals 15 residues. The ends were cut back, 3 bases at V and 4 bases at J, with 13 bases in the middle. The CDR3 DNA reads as TGTGCCAGTAGTATCGGCGGACTATCATACAATGAGCAGTTCTTC. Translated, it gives CASSIGGLSYNEQFF. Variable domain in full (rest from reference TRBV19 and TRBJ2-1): DGGITQSPKYLFRKEGQNVTLSCEQNLNHDAMYWYRQDPGQGLRLIYYSQIVNDFQKGDIAEGYSVSREKKESFPLTVTSAQKNPTAFYLCASSIGGLSYNEQFFGPGTRLTVL.

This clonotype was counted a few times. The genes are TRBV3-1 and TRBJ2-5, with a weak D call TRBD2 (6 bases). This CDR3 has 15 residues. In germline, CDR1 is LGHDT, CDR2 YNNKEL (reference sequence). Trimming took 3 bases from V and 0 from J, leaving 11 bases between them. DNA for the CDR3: TGTGCCAGCAGCCAGGAGGGAGACCACCAAGAGACCCAGTACTTC. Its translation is CASSQEGDHQETQYF.

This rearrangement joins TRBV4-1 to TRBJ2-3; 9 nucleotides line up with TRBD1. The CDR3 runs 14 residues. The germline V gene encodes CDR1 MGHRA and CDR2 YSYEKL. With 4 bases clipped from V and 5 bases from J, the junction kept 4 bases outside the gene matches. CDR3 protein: CASSRTTGGDTQYF. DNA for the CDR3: TGCGCCAGCAGCCGAACGACAGGGGGAGATACGCAGTATTTT.

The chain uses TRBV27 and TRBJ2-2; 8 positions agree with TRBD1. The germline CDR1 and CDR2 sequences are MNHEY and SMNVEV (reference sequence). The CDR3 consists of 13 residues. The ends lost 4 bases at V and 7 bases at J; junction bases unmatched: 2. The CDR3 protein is CASSSTGVGELFF. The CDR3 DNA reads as TGTGCCAGCAGTTCGACAGGGGTCGGGGAGCTGTTTTTT.

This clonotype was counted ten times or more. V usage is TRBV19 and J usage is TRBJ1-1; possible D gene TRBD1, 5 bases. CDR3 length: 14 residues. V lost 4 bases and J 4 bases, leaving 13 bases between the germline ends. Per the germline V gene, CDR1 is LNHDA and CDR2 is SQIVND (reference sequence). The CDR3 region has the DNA TGTGCCAGTAGTACCCGCGGGACGAGCACTGAAGCTTTCTTT. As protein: CASSTRGTSTEAFF.

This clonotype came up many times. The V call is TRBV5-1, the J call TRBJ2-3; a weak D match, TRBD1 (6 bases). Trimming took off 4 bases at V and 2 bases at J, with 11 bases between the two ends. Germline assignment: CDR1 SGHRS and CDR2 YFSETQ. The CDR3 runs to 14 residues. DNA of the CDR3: TGCGCCAGCAGCGAACAGGGTTTCACAGATACGCAGTATTTT. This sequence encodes CASSEQGFTDTQYF.

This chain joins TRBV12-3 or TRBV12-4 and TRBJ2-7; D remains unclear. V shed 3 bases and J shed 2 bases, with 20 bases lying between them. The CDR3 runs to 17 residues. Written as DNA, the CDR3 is TGTGCCAGCAGTTTGGCAAGGGTAAATCCCCCAACCTACGAGCAGTACTTC. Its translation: CASSLARVNPPTYEQYF.

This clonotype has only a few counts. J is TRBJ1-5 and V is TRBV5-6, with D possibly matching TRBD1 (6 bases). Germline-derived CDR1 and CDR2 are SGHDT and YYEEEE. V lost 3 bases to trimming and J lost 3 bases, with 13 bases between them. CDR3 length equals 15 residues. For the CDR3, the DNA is TGTGCCAGCAGCTCCGGGACAAGTGCCAATCAGCCCCAGCATTTT. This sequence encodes CASSSGTSANQPQHF.

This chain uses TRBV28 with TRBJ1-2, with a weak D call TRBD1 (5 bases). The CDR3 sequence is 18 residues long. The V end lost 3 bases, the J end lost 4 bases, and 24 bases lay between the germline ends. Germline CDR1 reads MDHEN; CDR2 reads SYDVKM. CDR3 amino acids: CASSFRERRTMGLYGYTF. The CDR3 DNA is TGTGCCAGCAGTTTCCGTGAGAGACGGACGATGGGGCTCTATGGCTACACCTTC.

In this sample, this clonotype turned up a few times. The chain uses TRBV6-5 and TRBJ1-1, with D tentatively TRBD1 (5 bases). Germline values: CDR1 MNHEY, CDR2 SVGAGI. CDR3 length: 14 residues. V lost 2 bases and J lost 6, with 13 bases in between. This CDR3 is CASSYQGTSPEAFF. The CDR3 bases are TGTGCCAGCAGTTACCAAGGGACCTCCCCTGAAGCTTTCTTT.

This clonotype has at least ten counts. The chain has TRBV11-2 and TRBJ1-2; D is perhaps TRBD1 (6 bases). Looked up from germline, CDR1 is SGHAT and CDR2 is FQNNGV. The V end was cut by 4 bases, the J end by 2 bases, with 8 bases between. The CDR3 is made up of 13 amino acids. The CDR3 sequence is CASSSTGNYGYTF. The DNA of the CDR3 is TGTGCCAGCAGCTCGACAGGCAACTATGGCTACACCTTC.

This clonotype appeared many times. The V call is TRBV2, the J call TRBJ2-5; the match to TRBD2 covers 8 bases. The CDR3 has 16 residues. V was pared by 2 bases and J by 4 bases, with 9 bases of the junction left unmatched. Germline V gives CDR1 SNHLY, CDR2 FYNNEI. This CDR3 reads CASSELRAGVGETQYF. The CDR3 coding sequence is TGTGCCAGCAGTGAACTGCGAGCGGGAGTCGGAGAGACCCAGTACTTC. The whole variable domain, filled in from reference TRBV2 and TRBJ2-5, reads EPEVTQTPSHQVTQMGQEVILRCVPISNHLYFYWYRQILGQKVEFLVSFYNNEISEKSEIFDDQFSVERPDGSNFTLKIRSTKLEDSAMYFCASSELRAGVGETQYFGPGTRLLVL.

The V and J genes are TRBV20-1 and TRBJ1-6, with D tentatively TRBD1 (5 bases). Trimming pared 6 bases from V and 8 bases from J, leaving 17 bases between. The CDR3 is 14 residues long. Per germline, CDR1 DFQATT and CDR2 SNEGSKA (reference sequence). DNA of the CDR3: TGCAGTGCGGAGGAGGGACGAGGGTATTCACCCCTCCACTTT. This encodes CSAEEGRGYSPLHF.

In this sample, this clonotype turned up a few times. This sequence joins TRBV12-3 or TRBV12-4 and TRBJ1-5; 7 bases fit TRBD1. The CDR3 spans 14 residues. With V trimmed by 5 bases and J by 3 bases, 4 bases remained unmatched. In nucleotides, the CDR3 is TGTGCCAGCAGTCGGGACAGCGACAATCAGCCCCAGCATTTT. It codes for CASSRDSDNQPQHF.